The clone carrying this TCR beta chain came up a few times. The antigen remains unidentified. The data originate from a study of T-cell memory formation after mild COVID-19. Germline V gives CDR1 MNHNY, CDR2 SVGAGI (reference sequence). CDR3 length: 13 amino acids. Trimming took off 2 bases at V and 2 bases at J, with 6 bases between the two ends. TCRdb recomputed calls from the 5' RACE reads with MiXCR, one row per CDR3 protein. The sample has about 270,000 distinct CDR3 sequences, around 17% seen once; the top ten hold 20% to 25%. Study-level findings and limits: CD4/CD8 balance characterized clones contracting day 15 to 85, and CD4+ skew characterized later expanders.

This TCR was recovered from a man younger than 30 who had mild COVID-19 (a few samples of this study predate the infection). Cell type and time point are not known. The chain is built from TRBV6-6 and TRBJ2-5; D ambiguous. Sequenced sample: PBMCs or a T cell subset sorted from them (not recorded which). The CDR3, as DNA: TGTGCCAGCAGTTACAGGCCGCAAGAGACCCAGTACTTC. This encodes CASSYRPQETQYF.